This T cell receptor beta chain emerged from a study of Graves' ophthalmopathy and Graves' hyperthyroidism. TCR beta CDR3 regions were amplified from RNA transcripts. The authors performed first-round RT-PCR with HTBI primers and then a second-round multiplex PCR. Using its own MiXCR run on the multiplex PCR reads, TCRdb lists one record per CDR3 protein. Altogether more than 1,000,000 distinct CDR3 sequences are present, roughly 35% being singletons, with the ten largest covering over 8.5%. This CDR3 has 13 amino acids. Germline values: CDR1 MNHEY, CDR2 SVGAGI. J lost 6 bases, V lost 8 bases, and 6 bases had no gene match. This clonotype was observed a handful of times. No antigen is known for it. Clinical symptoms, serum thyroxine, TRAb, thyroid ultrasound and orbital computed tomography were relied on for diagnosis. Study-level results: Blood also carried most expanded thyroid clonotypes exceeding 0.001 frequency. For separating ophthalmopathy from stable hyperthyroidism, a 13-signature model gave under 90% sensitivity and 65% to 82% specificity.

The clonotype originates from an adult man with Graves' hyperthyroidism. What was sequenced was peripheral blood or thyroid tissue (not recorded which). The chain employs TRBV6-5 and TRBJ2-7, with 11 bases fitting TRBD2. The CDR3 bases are TGTGCCAGCCAACTAGCGGGAGTTCCCGAGCAGTACTTC. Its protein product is CASQLAGVPEQYF.